This is a list of T cell receptor beta chains from one sample in a study of CD8+ T cells in alopecia areata. Using immunoSEQ multiplex PCR, the repertoire was profiled, and TCRdb retains in-frame clones only, with some absent. The repertoire holds approximately 100,000 clones, with around two fifths as singletons. Material: CD4+ T cells sorted from blood. The receptors stem from a human donor with alopecia areata. Both conserved end residues are part of each CDR3. The D gene is left open where the match is weak. Some rows have no size entry. The others give once, few or many, or a class for an expanded clone.

>TRBJ2-4|TRBV30|few|16|TRBD2
CAWSPPAGFAGGIQYF
TGTGCCTGGAGCCCCCCGGCCGGGTTTGCGGGGGGCATTCAGTACTTC
>TRBJ2-5|TRBV7-2|.|13|.
CASSLSELETQYF
TGTGCCAGCAGCTTATCAGAGCTAGAGACCCAGTACTTC
>TRBJ2-6|TRBV21-1|few|16|.
CASSKRVWAGANVLTF
TGTGCCAGCAGCAAACGGGTTTGGGCTGGGGCCAACGTCCTGACTTTC
>TRBJ1-1|TRBV29-1|.|11|.
CSVVRQNEAFF
TGCAGCGTCGTGAGACAGAATGAAGCTTTCTTT
>TRBJ2-5|TRBV6-6|.|14|TRBD2
CATLPGTIQETQYF
TGTGCCACCCTCCCGGGGACTATCCAAGAGACCCAGTACTTC
>TRBJ2-1|TRBV28|.|13|.
CASSLSGLDEQFF
TGTGCCAGCAGTTTATCCGGACTGGACGAGCAGTTCTTC
>TRBJ2-5|TRBV28|.|14|.
CASSLLSGAETQYF
TGTGCCAGCAGTTTACTCTCTGGGGCGGAGACCCAGTACTTC
>TRBJ2-5|TRBV7-2|.|13|TRBD2
CASSWGGRETQYF
TGTGCCAGCAGCTGGGGGGGGAGGGAGACCCAGTACTTC
>TRBJ2-5|TRBV11-2|.|15|.
CASSFGGDRRETQYF
TGTGCCAGCAGCTTTGGCGGAGACAGGAGAGAGACCCAGTACTTC
>TRBJ2-3|TRBV29-1|few|13|TRBD1
CSVERTGGDTQYF
TGCAGCGTTGAAAGGACAGGTGGTGATACGCAGTATTTT
>TRBJ2-1|TRBV29-1|.|14|.
CSVEVIPGGNEQFF
TGCAGCGTTGAGGTCATCCCCGGGGGCAATGAGCAGTTCTTC
>TRBJ2-3|TRBV29-1|.|14|TRBD2
CSALTSGKPDTQYF
TGCAGCGCTCTGACTAGCGGGAAGCCAGATACGCAGTATTTT
>TRBJ2-7|TRBV28|.|13|.
CASSIMGRYEQYF
TGTGCCAGCAGTATAATGGGACGTTACGAGCAGTACTTC
>TRBJ2-3|TRBV30|.|13|.
CAWSVWQQDTQYF
TGTGCCTGGAGCGTGTGGCAACAGGATACGCAGTATTTT
>TRBJ2-7|TRBV30|.|12|.
CAWRGPAYEQYF
TGTGCCTGGAGGGGTCCTGCCTACGAGCAGTACTTC
>TRBJ2-5|TRBV15|.|14|TRBD2
CATSRGGRGETQYF
TGTGCCACCAGCAGAGGAGGGAGGGGCGAGACCCAGTACTTC
>TRBJ2-3|TRBV27|once|12|.
CASSSPRDTQYF
TGTGCCAGCAGTTCCCCCCGAGATACGCAGTATTTT
>TRBJ2-1|TRBV2|.|14|.
CASSLLAAKREQFF
TGTGCCAGCAGTTTACTAGCCGCCAAAAGGGAGCAGTTCTTC
>TRBJ1-3|TRBV27|.|14|.
CASSLHHSGNTIYF
TGTGCCAGCAGTTTGCACCACTCTGGAAACACCATATATTTT
>TRBJ2-5|TRBV7-2|.|13|.
CASSLGQQETQYF
TGTGCCAGCAGCTTGGGGCAGCAAGAGACCCAGTACTTC
>TRBJ1-2|TRBV4-1|few|14|.
CASSQEGGNYGYTF
TGCGCCAGCAGCCAAGAGGGTGGTAACTATGGCTACACCTTC
>TRBJ2-3|TRBV18|few|12|.
CASSPRTDTQYF
TGTGCCAGCTCACCCCGCACAGATACGCAGTATTTT
>TRBJ2-2|TRBV29-1|few|15|TRBD2
CSTRGSGGSTGELFF
TGCAGCACCAGGGGCAGCGGGGGGTCAACCGGGGAGCTGTTTTTT
>TRBJ2-6|TRBV5-1|.|15|.
CASSLVGSGANVLTF
TGCGCCAGCAGCTTGGTAGGGAGTGGGGCCAACGTCCTGACTTTC
>TRBJ2-1|TRBV29-1|.|18|TRBD2
CSAGLAGAHSSSYNEQFF
TGCAGCGCTGGACTAGCGGGGGCTCACTCAAGCTCCTACAATGAGCAGTTCTTC
>TRBJ2-3|TRBV29-1|few|13|.
CSVRIGGTDTQYF
TGCAGCGTCCGCATAGGAGGCACAGATACGCAGTATTTT
>TRBJ2-1|TRBV29-1|.|13|.
CSVVPRLRDEQFF
TGCAGCGTTGTTCCCAGGTTAAGAGATGAGCAGTTCTTC
>TRBJ2-5|TRBV29-1|.|12|.
CSSRGNQETQYF
TGCAGCTCCCGCGGGAACCAAGAGACCCAGTACTTC
>TRBJ2-5|TRBV29-1|.|12|TRBD2
CSVGSGEKTQYF
TGCAGCGTTGGAAGCGGGGAGAAGACCCAGTACTTC
>TRBJ2-7|TRBV30|few|14|.
CAWTFPGQIGEQYF
TGTGCCTGGACCTTTCCCGGACAGATCGGCGAGCAGTACTTC
>TRBJ2-1|TRBV2|.|11|.
CASVRDNEQFF
TGTGCCAGCGTTCGGGACAATGAGCAGTTCTTC
>TRBJ2-1|TRBV6-5|.|13|TRBD1
CASSPDRANEQFF
TGTGCCAGCAGTCCGGACAGGGCCAATGAGCAGTTCTTC
>TRBJ1-1|TRBV29-1|.|12|.
CSGLRSAPEAFF
TGCAGCGGTCTGAGATCGGCCCCTGAAGCTTTCTTT
>TRBJ1-1|TRBV30|.|13|.
CAWSDREGTEAFF
TGTGCCTGGAGTGACAGGGAGGGCACTGAAGCTTTCTTT
>TRBJ1-2|TRBV29-1|.|13|.
CSVATGGEHGYTF
TGCAGCGTTGCCACTGGGGGAGAGCACGGCTACACCTTC
>TRBJ1-1|TRBV29-1|few|11|.
CSVGLNTEAFF
TGCAGCGTTGGCCTGAACACTGAAGCTTTCTTT
>TRBJ1-6|TRBV29-1|.|13|.
CSAGDQRNSPLHF
TGCAGCGCCGGGGACCAGCGGAATTCACCCCTCCACTTT
>TRBJ2-2|TRBV9|.|17|.
CASSVALRATGTGELFF
TGTGCCAGCAGCGTAGCTTTAAGGGCCACGGGCACCGGGGAGCTGTTTTTT
>TRBJ2-5|TRBV5-4|many|14|.
CASSLGAATETQYF
TGTGCCAGCAGCTTGGGGGCCGCCACAGAGACCCAGTACTTC
>TRBJ2-7|TRBV29-1|.|17|TRBD2
CSVELVGAGGLSYEQYF
TGCAGCGTTGAATTGGTAGGAGCGGGGGGACTATCCTACGAGCAGTACTTC
>TRBJ2-7|TRBV9|.|15|.
CASSVSAKHSYEQYF
TGTGCCAGCAGCGTTTCGGCTAAACACTCCTACGAGCAGTACTTC
>TRBJ1-1|TRBV29-1|few|14|.
CSVLSWRGNTEAFF
TGCAGCGTTCTGTCTTGGCGGGGGAACACTGAAGCTTTCTTT
>TRBJ2-3|TRBV5-1|.|15|TRBD1
CASSLEDRVTDTQYF
TGCGCCAGCAGCTTGGAGGACAGGGTAACAGATACGCAGTATTTT
>TRBJ2-7|TRBV7-2|few|14|TRBD1
CASSSNRDSYEQYF
TGTGCCAGCAGCTCCAACCGGGACAGCTACGAGCAGTACTTC
>TRBJ1-2|TRBV6-5|.|15|.
CASSRTQGVSDGYTF
TGTGCCAGCAGTCGAACACAGGGAGTTAGTGATGGCTACACCTTC